The T cell receptor beta chain described here comes from a study of neoadjuvant anti-PD-1 for oral cavity cancer. Study background: Patients without progression got a fourth dose around day 43. Study-wide results and limits: Only a few patients per response group were TCR-analyzed; validation needed.

Libraries were prepared by immunoSEQ multiplex PCR; TCRdb keeps only in-frame clonotypes and omits some of them. The data show 65,000 to 95,000 clones, with 84% seen just once and 3% to 3.5% held by the top ten. This CDR3 contains 13 residues. CDR1 and CDR2 (germline): SGHAT, FQNNGV. Trimming took off 1 base at V and 2 bases at J, with 5 bases between the two ends. In the case of this clone: What it binds is unknown.

Patients had newly diagnosed, untreated stage II-IVA oral cavity squamous cell carcinoma. No culture or expansion preceded analysis of these blood cells. This chain links TRBV11-2 with TRBJ2-5; D uncertain. The sequenced sample was PBMCs, obtained before nivolumab (anti-PD-1) treatment. The source of this sequence is a person between 35 and 79 years old with oral cavity squamous cell carcinoma. CDR3 DNA sequence: TGTGCCAGCAGCTTAGGAACTCAAGAGACCCAGTACTTC. This codes for CASSLGTQETQYF.